The 30 T cell receptor beta chains below come from one sample, sequenced in a study of response to subunit inactivated influenza vaccine. TCRdb independently ran MiXCR on the RT-PCR reads; one entry per CDR3 protein. This sample carries under 500,000 distinct CDR3 sequences, about a tenth of them seen once, and the ten largest clones take 10% to 15%. The input for sequencing was PBMCs from blood, taken more than 35 days after vaccination. Receptors originate from a man aged 45-65 years who received an inactivated influenza vaccine.

Details on this clonotype: This sequence may be a read error, since a much larger clone differs from it by one base. The chain couples TRBV5-5 to TRBJ2-4, with D possibly being TRBD1 (6 bases). The germline gives CDR1 SGHKS, CDR2 YYEKEE (reference sequence). The length of the CDR3 is 15 residues. The ends were cut back, 3 bases at V and 6 bases at J, with 16 bases in the middle. CDR3 region: CASSSDLGRGNIQYF. CDR3 sequence (DNA): TGTGCCAGCAGCTCGGATTTGGGCAGGGGAAACATTCAGTACTTC.

Only one count was recorded for this clonotype. A much larger clone differs from this one at a single base, so this may be a read error. V is TRBV12-3 or TRBV12-4 and J is TRBJ1-5; D may be TRBD1 (6 bases). Trimming removed 6 bases from V and 5 bases from J, with 14 bases in between. The CDR3 loop spans 14 amino acids. CDR3 DNA sequence: TGTGCCAGCAGGTTGAGAGGGGGAGATCAGCCCCAGCATTTT. The encoded protein is CASRLRGGDQPQHF.

The chain employs TRBV5-6 and TRBJ2-7, with D perhaps TRBD1 (6 bases). V lost 2 bases to trimming and J lost 4 bases, with 13 bases between them. The V gene's germline CDR1 is SGHDT and CDR2 YYEEEE. This CDR3 has 14 amino acids. Written as DNA, the CDR3 is TGTGCCAGCAGCTTCGTGACAGGTGAATACGAGCAGTACTTC. Encoded protein: CASSFVTGEYEQYF.

This clonotype was counted between two and nine times. The CDR3 nucleotides read TGTGCCAGCAGTTTTAAGAGAACCTACGAGCAGTACTTC. Its protein product is CASSFKRTYEQYF. V and J are TRBV12-3 or TRBV12-4 and TRBJ2-7; no firm D call. With 3 bases removed from V and 2 bases from J, the gap between germline ends came to 8 bases. The CDR3 spans 13 residues.

This clonotype appeared a few times. V and J are TRBV28 and TRBJ2-2, with 7 positions matching TRBD2. The CDR3 totals 15 residues. The ends lost 5 bases at V and 1 base at J; junction bases unmatched: 4. Germline V gene data show CDR1 as MDHEN and CDR2 as SYDVKM. The CDR3 spells CASSVAGQNTGELFF. Here the CDR3 DNA reads TGTGCCAGCAGTGTAGCGGGCCAGAACACCGGGGAGCTGTTTTTT.

This clonotype was found a few times. The rearrangement links TRBV9 to TRBJ2-1; no clear D. This CDR3 contains 14 residues. The germline V gene has CDR1 SGDLS and CDR2 YYNGEE. V shed 0 bases and J shed 8 bases, with 12 bases lying between them. This CDR3 reads CASSVGLATDEQFF. The CDR3 DNA reads as TGTGCCAGCAGCGTAGGACTGGCTACGGATGAGCAGTTCTTC.

This sequence joins TRBV5-1 and TRBJ2-3; a weak D match, TRBD1 (6 bases). The germline V and J ends were trimmed by 0 bases and 2 bases, with 13 bases remaining between them. This CDR3 has 16 residues. Germline V gene lookup returns CDR1 SGHRS and CDR2 YFSETQ. CDR3 region: CASSLEGQTDTDTQYF. The CDR3 coding sequence is TGCGCCAGCAGCTTGGAAGGACAGACCGACACAGATACGCAGTATTTT. The full variable domain, its missing parts supplied by reference TRBV5-1 and TRBJ2-3, is KAGVTQTPRYLIKTRGQQVTLSCSPISGHRSVSWYQQTPGQGLQFLFEYFSETQRNKGNFPGRFSGRQFSNSRSEMNVSTLELGDSALYLCASSLEGQTDTDTQYFGPGTRLTVL.

The chain links TRBV2 to TRBJ2-7; D gene ambiguous. CDR1 SNHLY and CDR2 FYNNEI come from the germline V gene. The germline V and J ends were trimmed by 4 bases and 7 bases, with 8 bases remaining between them. The CDR3 contains 11 residues. In DNA form, the CDR3 reads TGTGCCAGCAGTGTGGTAGTGGAGCAGTACTTC. It is translated as CASSVVVEQYF.

This clonotype was counted only a few times. The chain joins TRBV20-1 to TRBJ2-3; 10 bases line up with TRBD1. The CDR3 loop spans 15 amino acids. V shed 6 bases and J 2 bases; nucleotides not matched to a gene: 8. Germline CDR1 reads DFQATT; CDR2 reads SNEGSKA (reference sequence). CDR3: CSAATGGLLTDTQYF. The CDR3, as DNA: TGCAGTGCGGCGACAGGGGGCTTACTCACAGATACGCAGTATTTT.

The chain recombines TRBV18 with TRBJ2-7; TRBD1 aligns across 8 bases. CDR3 size: 13 residues. Per germline, CDR1 KGHSH and CDR2 LQKENI. With 5 bases clipped from V and 2 bases from J, the junction kept 2 bases outside the gene matches. CDR3 in DNA: TGTGCCAGCTCAGGGGGACAGGCCTACGAGCAGTACTTC. Residues: CASSGGQAYEQYF.

V and J are TRBV4-1 and TRBJ2-1, with D uncertain. Germline V lookup: CDR1 MGHRA, CDR2 YSYEKL. This CDR3 comprises 13 residues. V was cut by 4 bases and J by 7 bases, with 11 bases left in between. CDR3 bases: TGCGCCAGCAGCCCAAGATCGCGGAATGAGCAGTTCTTC. Protein sequence: CASSPRSRNEQFF.

The gene calls are TRBV12-3 or TRBV12-4 and TRBJ2-2; a possible D gene is TRBD2 (6 bases). V lost 3 bases to trimming and J lost 2 bases, with 13 bases between them. The CDR3 covers 16 residues. The CDR3 DNA reads as TGTGCCAGCAGTTTTGGTGGCGGGGTTAACACCGGGGAGCTGTTTTTT. Its protein is CASSFGGGVNTGELFF.

This clonotype has a handful of counts. The V call is TRBV12-3 or TRBV12-4, the J call TRBJ1-5; 7 nucleotides align to TRBD1. This CDR3 has 15 amino acids. Losses at the gene ends were 5 bases for V and 1 base for J; bases not matched to a gene: 5. CDR3 region: CASSRDSGSNQPQHF. The CDR3 coding sequence is TGTGCCAGCAGTCGGGACAGCGGGAGCAATCAGCCCCAGCATTTT.

This rearrangement joins TRBV28 to TRBJ1-3; D gene uncertain. Germline loops: CDR1 MDHEN, CDR2 SYDVKM. With 1 base removed from V and 0 bases from J, the gap between germline ends came to 7 bases. The CDR3 contains 15 residues. In DNA, the CDR3 is TGTGCCAGCAGTTTATCCAGCTACTCTGGAAACACCATATATTTT. Protein product: CASSLSSYSGNTIYF.

Only a few counts were recorded for this clonotype. V usage is TRBV15 and J usage is TRBJ2-7; D gene uncertain. Trimming removed 3 bases at V and 6 bases at J, with 12 bases between. The V gene's germline CDR1 is LNHNV and CDR2 YYDKDF (reference sequence). This CDR3 spans 13 amino acids. The CDR3 sequence: CATSRATPSEQYF. In DNA, the CDR3 is TGTGCCACCAGCAGGGCCACGCCGAGCGAGCAGTACTTC.

The chain joins TRBV6-5 to TRBJ1-3; D possibly corresponds to TRBD1 (6 bases). The ends were cut back, 6 bases at V and 12 bases at J, with 15 bases in the middle. Germline V lookup: CDR1 MNHEY, CDR2 SVGAGI. There are 12 residues in the CDR3. The CDR3 protein is CASSRGGGHIYF. Written as DNA, the CDR3 is TGTGCCAGCAGCAGAGGTGGGGGGCACATATATTTT.

With regard to this clonotype: At one end, the junction sequence differs from germline, possibly due to a read error. The rearrangement joins TRBV7-2 to TRBJ2-4; maybe TRBD1 (5 bases). Germline V gives CDR1 SGHTA, CDR2 FQGNSA. The length of the CDR3 is 14 residues. CDR3 sequence reads: CASSLTGRKNIHYF. The CDR3 coding sequence is TGTGCCAGCAGCTTAACAGGCCGCAAAAACATTCACTACTTC. The variable domain in full, with the rest retrieved from reference TRBV7-2 and TRBJ2-4, is GAGVSQSPSNKVTEKGKDVELRCDPISGHTALYWYRQSLGQGLEFLIYFQGNSAPDKSGLPSDRFSAERTGGSVSTLTIQRTQQEDSAVYLCASSLTGRKNIHYFGAGTRLSVL.

In this sample, this clonotype turned up many times. V usage is TRBV15 and J usage is TRBJ1-5; possibly TRBD1 for D (5 bases). CDR1 and CDR2 from the germline V gene are LNHNV and YYDKDF (reference sequence). The V end was cut by 5 bases, the J end by 3 bases, with 8 bases between. This CDR3 has 13 residues. The CDR3 nucleotides are TGTGCCACCAGCGTCAGGGCCAATCAGCCCCAGCATTTT. It translates to CATSVRANQPQHF. The full variable domain, its missing parts supplied by reference TRBV15 and TRBJ1-5, is DAMVIQNPRYQVTQFGKPVTLSCSQTLNHNVMYWYQQKSSQAPKLLFHYYDKDFNNEADTPDNFQSRRPNTSFCFLDIRSPGLGDTAMYLCATSVRANQPQHFGDGTRLSIL.

This clonotype was seen a few times. The chain carries TRBV5-1 and TRBJ1-2; 8 bases match TRBD1. The CDR3 runs 14 residues. CDR1 is SGHRS and CDR2 is YFSETQ in the germline V gene. With 4 bases clipped from V and 7 bases from J, the junction kept 9 bases outside the gene matches. The CDR3 coding sequence is TGCGCCAGCAGCCCGACAGGGGTGACGGGTGGCTACACCTTC. Its protein is CASSPTGVTGGYTF.

The chain is built from TRBV6-1 and TRBJ2-7; no clear D. The CDR3 totals 14 residues. Germline V gene data show CDR1 as MNHNS and CDR2 as SASEGT. The ends were cut back, 3 bases at V and 3 bases at J, with 12 bases in the middle. CDR3 sequence (DNA): TGTGCCAGCAGTGATTTGCACCGCTACTACGAGCAGTACTTC. Amino acids: CASSDLHRYYEQYF.

This clonotype showed up many times. This chain joins TRBV6-5 and TRBJ2-3; maybe TRBD1 (6 bases). Trimming shortened V by 4 bases and J by 0 bases, and 11 bases separated the two germline ends. This CDR3 is built from 15 residues. CDR1 MNHEY and CDR2 SVGAGI come from the germline V gene. CDR3 sequence reads: CASSWTAASTDTQYF. CDR3 coding DNA: TGTGCCAGCAGTTGGACAGCCGCTAGCACAGATACGCAGTATTTT.

This chain links TRBV5-6 with TRBJ1-6, with 7 bases lining up with TRBD1. The V gene's germline CDR1 is SGHDT and CDR2 YYEEEE. The CDR3 covers 15 residues. After removal of 2 bases from V and 6 bases from J, the junction contained 5 bases not matched to a gene. CDR3 region: CASSFQGVGNSPLHF. CDR3 in DNA: TGTGCCAGCAGCTTTCAGGGGGTTGGTAATTCACCCCTCCACTTT.

V usage is TRBV11-2 and J usage is TRBJ2-2; a weak D match, TRBD1 (5 bases). This CDR3 has 16 residues. V shed 1 base and J shed 5 bases, with 14 bases lying between them. Per the germline V gene, CDR1 is SGHAT and CDR2 is FQNNGV. The CDR3 region is CASSLGLGVRTGELFF. The CDR3 DNA reads TGTGCCAGCAGCTTAGGTTTAGGGGTCCGGACCGGGGAGCTGTTTTTT.

The sample holds a few counts of this clonotype. The rearrangement uses TRBV6-2 or TRBV6-3 and TRBJ2-5; TRBD1 matches 10 bases. Trimming cost V 4 bases and J 14 bases; bases outside gene matches: 7. From germline, CDR1 is MNHEY and CDR2 SVGEGT. The CDR3 sequence is 12 residues long. The CDR3 DNA is TGTGCCAGCAGTTCTCGGACAGGGGGGTTTTACTTC. Protein: CASSSRTGGFYF.

There are a few counts of this clonotype. The J gene is TRBJ1-2, the V gene TRBV28; no firm D call. Germline CDR1 and CDR2: MDHEN and SYDVKM. The V end was cut by 2 bases, the J end by 3 bases, with 10 bases between. This CDR3 is 14 amino acids long. CDR3 loop: CASSLGSADYGYTF. The CDR3 coding sequence is TGTGCCAGCAGTTTAGGCTCGGCGGACTATGGCTACACCTTC.

There are a few counts of this clonotype. V gene TRBV10-3 combines with J gene TRBJ2-1, with no clear D. CDR1 and CDR2 (germline): ENHRY, SYGVKD. The V end lost 6 bases, the J end lost 9 bases, and 9 bases lay between the germline ends. This CDR3 is built from 11 residues. The CDR3 region has the DNA TGTGCCATCAGGGGTAGTGTTGAGCAGTTCTTC. This codes for CAIRGSVEQFF.

This clonotype has a handful of counts. V and J are TRBV15 and TRBJ2-2; D not certain. The germline CDR1 and CDR2 sequences are LNHNV and YYDKDF (reference sequence). V lost 1 base to trimming and J lost 4 bases, with 10 bases between them. This CDR3 spans 15 amino acids. The CDR3 is CATSRGQLGTGELFF. The CDR3 region has the DNA TGTGCCACCAGCAGAGGCCAGCTGGGCACCGGGGAGCTGTTTTTT.

This clonotype has a handful of counts. V is TRBV7-6 and J is TRBJ2-7, with TRBD1 matching 10 bases. This CDR3 comprises 15 residues. V trimming: 5 bases; J trimming: 5 bases; junction bases outside the gene matches: 9. Germline CDR1 and CDR2: SGHVS and FNYEAQ. The CDR3: CASSQGTGALHEQYF. CDR3 coding DNA: TGTGCCAGCAGCCAAGGGACAGGGGCGCTCCACGAGCAGTACTTC.

This clonotype has ten or more counts. Here the CDR3 reads CASSSLRAMNTEAFF. CDR3 sequence (DNA): TGTGCCAGCAGTAGCCTCAGAGCAATGAACACTGAAGCTTTCTTT. The chain uses TRBV6-1 and TRBJ1-1; D is unresolved. CDR3 length: 15 residues. Trimming removed 5 bases from V and 0 bases from J, with 13 bases in between. Germline CDR1 MNHNS, CDR2 SASEGT.

V gene TRBV3-1 combines with J gene TRBJ2-1; 9 nucleotides align to TRBD2. The V segment lost 0 bases and the J segment 8 bases; nucleotides outside the gene matches: 8. The germline V gene has CDR1 LGHDT and CDR2 YNNKEL (reference sequence). The CDR3 is 16 amino acids. The CDR3 DNA is TGTGCCAGCAGCCAAGAGGGCGGGGGACTAGCCTATGAGCAGTTCTTC. This codes for CASSQEGGGLAYEQFF.